The T cell receptor beta chain under discussion was sequenced for a study of OX40 agonist ivuxolimab in advanced cancers. With regard to the full study: Ivuxolimab was a fully human IgG2 agonistic monoclonal antibody targeting the costimulatory receptor OX40 (CD134). Intravenous ivuxolimab was administered to patients every 2 weeks at six dose levels: 0.01, 0.1, 0.3, 1.5, 3 and 10 mg/kg. Among the roughly 50 dose-escalation patients, 19 had hepatocellular carcinoma, 15 or so melanoma, 9 renal cell carcinoma and 9 head and neck cancer. The dose-escalation cohort was about 87% male with a mean age of about 58 years, ranging from roughly 20 to 80. Patients were allowed to have had prior anti-PD-1, anti-PD-L1 or anti-CTLA-4 therapy, and approximately 40% of the dose-escalation patients had been treated with checkpoint inhibitors. Three dose-escalation patients achieved partial responses, one with hepatocellular carcinoma and two with cutaneous melanoma. Peripheral TCRbeta sequencing was intended to test whether TCR sequence diversity was altered and clonal T-cell expansion was caused by ivuxolimab. The paper describes the monotherapy dose-escalation part (N = 52 patients) of the phase I trial of ivuxolimab.

Genomic DNA was isolated from the sorted cells so that the TCRbeta CDR3 region could be sequenced. The immunoSEQ Assay was used for sequencing of TCRbeta CDR3 regions. TCRdb took over this immuneACCESS table, retaining in-frame rearrangements with V and J assigned. Such tables are incomplete; in checked studies, under half of the missing clones stem from an unresolved V gene, and the remainder is unexplained. In this sample the table shows tens of thousands of clones, about nine tenths of which occur a single time. The top ten hold more than 20% of the sample. Patients with a history of autoimmune disease or receiving systemic immunosuppression were excluded from the trial. Peripheral blood for TCR sequencing was collected from all dose cohorts at baseline, on cycle 4 day 1, and on cycle 7 day 1. Samples came from an open-label, multicenter, first-in-human phase I dose-escalation trial of ivuxolimab. Adults with locally advanced or metastatic melanoma, renal cell, hepatocellular, or head and neck squamous cell carcinoma were enrolled in the trial. Before TCR sequencing, CD4+ and CD8+ T cells were separately sorted from peripheral blood.

Taken from cysteine to phenylalanine, the CDR3 has 15 residues. Only CDR3 DNA is held: 45 bases, read in frame from base 1. CDR1 and CDR2 are drawn from the germline V gene (reference sequence): LNHNV, YYDKDF. Germline trimming amounts to 5 bases on V and 4 bases on J, with 9 as the count of junction bases outside the gene matches. On the study overall, not on this receptor specifically: Low levels of normalized T-cell clonal expansion were also seen in some patients who did not respond. Clonal expansion of both CD4+ and CD8+ blood T cells was observed from baseline to week 6 at doses 0.1 to 3.0 mg/kg. The antigen specificity of the clonally expanded peripheral T cells was not determined. In the 0.1-3.0 mg/kg groups, partial responders had among the lowest normalized peripheral clonal expansion, particularly in CD8+ T cells. After ivuxolimab, expanded clones were on average more numerous among CD8+ T cells than among CD4+ T cells.

As for this clone: What this receptor recognizes is not known. Per-nucleotide qualities are absent, and no much larger clonotype sits a single base away.

The chain uses TRBV15 and TRBJ1-1; 8 central bases correspond to TRBD1. This material consisted of CD4+ or CD8+ T cells sorted from blood, taken in a trial of the OX40 agonist ivuxolimab. This TCR was recovered from an adult with an advanced solid tumor such as melanoma, head and neck, liver or kidney cancer. The CDR3 in this case is CATSRVQGVITEAFF. The sequence in DNA is TGTGCCACCAGCCGAGTACAGGGGGTAATCACTGAAGCTTTCTTT. The variable domain in full, with residues beyond the CDR3 obtained from the reference TRBV15 and TRBJ1-1 genes, is DAMVIQNPRYQVTQFGKPVTLSCSQTLNHNVMYWYQQKSSQAPKLLFHYYDKDFNNEADTPDNFQSRRPNTSFCFLDIRSPGLGDTAMYLCATSRVQGVITEAFFGQGTRLTVV.